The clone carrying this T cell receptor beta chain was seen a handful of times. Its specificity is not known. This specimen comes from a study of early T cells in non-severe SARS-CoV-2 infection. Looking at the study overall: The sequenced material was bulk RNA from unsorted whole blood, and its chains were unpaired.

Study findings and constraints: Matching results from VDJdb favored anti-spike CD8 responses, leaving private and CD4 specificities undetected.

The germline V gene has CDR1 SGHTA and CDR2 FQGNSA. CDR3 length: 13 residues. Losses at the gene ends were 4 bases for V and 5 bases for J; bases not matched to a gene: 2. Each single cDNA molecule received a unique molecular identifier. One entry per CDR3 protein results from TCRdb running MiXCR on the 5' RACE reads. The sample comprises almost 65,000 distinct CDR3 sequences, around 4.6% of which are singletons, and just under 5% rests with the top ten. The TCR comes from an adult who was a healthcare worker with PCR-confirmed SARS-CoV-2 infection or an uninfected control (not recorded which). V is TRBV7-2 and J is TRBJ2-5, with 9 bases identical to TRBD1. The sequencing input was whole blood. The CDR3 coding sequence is TGTGCCAGCAGCTCCGGACAGGGGGAGACCCAGTACTTC. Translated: CASSSGQGETQYF.